This is a list of T cell receptor beta chains from one sample in a study of blood T cell repertoires in COVID-19. The method was immunoSEQ multiplex PCR; TCRdb's version includes in-frame clones alone and lacks a portion of them. The sample yields roughly 300,000 clones, approximately 90% seen once. Material: PBMCs or T cells enriched from blood (not recorded which). The origin of the receptors is a man younger than 45 who had recovered from COVID-19. CDR3s include the opening cysteine and the closing phenylalanine or tryptophan. A D gene is named only where the DNA matches it firmly. Clone sizes are given selectively: once, few, many, or a class where the clone is expanded.

>NA|TRBJ2-7|NA|TRBV4-2
CASSPWADPSYEQYF
TGTGCCAGCAGCCCCTGGGCCGATCCCTCCTACGAGCAGTACTTC
>TRBD2|TRBJ2-5|NA|TRBV6-1
CASSVSSGGGGQETQYF
TGTGCCAGCAGTGTATCTAGCGGGGGGGGAGGCCAAGAGACCCAGTACTTC
>TRBD1|TRBJ1-4|few|TRBV5-5
CASSLFVGQGEKLFF
TGTGCCAGCAGCTTATTCGTGGGACAGGGCGAAAAACTGTTTTTT
>TRBD1|TRBJ2-5|NA|TRBV7-2
CASSGNRGQETQYF
TGTGCCAGCAGCGGGAACAGGGGCCAAGAGACCCAGTACTTC
>NA|TRBJ1-6|NA|TRBV27
CASSLSRQGNSPLHF
TGTGCCAGCAGTTTAAGTCGGCAGGGTAATTCACCCCTCCACTTT
>TRBD2|TRBJ2-7|NA|TRBV5-6
CASSVRLAALSSYEQYF
TGTGCCAGCAGCGTGAGACTAGCGGCCCTAAGCTCCTACGAGCAGTACTTC
>TRBD1|TRBJ2-1|NA|TRBV19
CAPERDRGYNEQFF
TGTGCACCCGAACGGGACAGGGGGTACAATGAGCAGTTCTTC
>TRBD1|TRBJ1-1|NA|TRBV18
CASFQGTGGEAFF
TGTGCCAGCTTCCAGGGGACAGGGGGTGAAGCTTTCTTT
>NA|TRBJ1-1|NA|TRBV6-6
CASTQPGSGTEAFF
TGTGCCAGCACACAGCCGGGGAGCGGGACTGAAGCTTTCTTT
>TRBD2|TRBJ2-5|NA|TRBV29-1
CSVVLAGVVETQYF
TGCAGCGTTGTACTGGCGGGAGTCGTGGAGACCCAGTACTTC
>TRBD1|TRBJ1-2|NA|TRBV7-2
CASSSDRADYGYTF
TGTGCCAGCAGCTCTGACAGGGCGGACTATGGCTACACCTTC
>TRBD2|TRBJ2-7|once|TRBV5-1
CASSLGLAGGHYEQYF
TGCGCCAGCAGCTTAGGACTAGCGGGCGGGCACTACGAGCAGTACTTC
>NA|TRBJ2-3|once|TRBV5-1
CASSLAQDTQYF
TGCGCCAGCAGCTTAGCGCAAGATACGCAGTATTTT
>TRBD1|TRBJ2-5|NA|TRBV7-6
CASRPDRGRSPGETQYF
TGTGCCAGCAGGCCAGACAGGGGGAGGTCGCCCGGGGAGACCCAGTACTTC
>TRBD2|TRBJ2-1|NA|TRBV30
CAWNQAGGYNEQFF
TGTGCCTGGAACCAAGCGGGGGGTTACAATGAGCAGTTCTTC
>NA|TRBJ1-4|once|TRBV7-6
CASSLGYSRNEKLFF
TGTGCCAGCAGCTTGGGCTATTCAAGGAATGAAAAACTGTTTTTT
>NA|TRBJ1-1|once|TRBV7-8
CASSSQSNTEAFF
TGTGCCAGCAGCTCCCAGTCGAACACTGAAGCTTTCTTT
>NA|TRBJ2-1|NA|TRBV6-5
CASSSSGGPMNEQFF
NA
>NA|TRBJ1-1|NA|TRBV30
CAWTEEAEAFF
TGTGCCTGGACAGAGGAGGCTGAAGCTTTCTTT
>NA|TRBJ2-5|NA|TRBV21-1
CASLQGRAETQYF
TGTGCCTCACTTCAGGGTAGGGCAGAGACCCAGTACTTC
>TRBD1|TRBJ1-1|NA|TRBV30
CAWSVQWGQNMNTEAFF
TGTGCCTGGAGTGTACAGTGGGGACAGAACATGAACACTGAAGCTTTCTTT
>NA|TRBJ1-5|NA|TRBV6-2/TRBV6-3
CASSPGSRNQPQHF
TGTGCCAGCAGCCCTGGGTCGCGGAATCAGCCCCAGCATTTT
>NA|TRBJ1-4|NA|TRBV3-1/TRBV3-2
CASSPGTGVWFF
TGTGCCAGCAGCCCCGGGACGGGGGTTTGGTTTTTT
>NA|TRBJ1-1|NA|TRBV15
CATSRRGGTEAFF
TGTGCCACCAGCAGGCGAGGGGGAACTGAAGCTTTCTTT
>TRBD2|TRBJ2-5|NA|TRBV19
CASSTTSEGTQYF
TGTGCCAGTAGTACGACTAGCGAGGGAACCCAGTACTTC
>NA|TRBJ2-2|NA|TRBV29-1
CSVPGFTGELFF
TGCAGCGTTCCAGGGTTCACCGGGGAGCTGTTTTTT
>NA|TRBJ1-5|NA|TRBV7-6
CASSSGSGNQPQHF
TGTGCCAGCAGCTCAGGGTCGGGCAATCAGCCCCAGCATTTT
>TRBD1|TRBJ1-5|few|TRBV18
CASSQDRTGNNQPQHF
TGTGCCAGCTCACAGGATCGGACAGGGAACAATCAGCCCCAGCATTTT
>TRBD2|TRBJ2-7|NA|TRBV28
CASIKSGGSYEQYF
TGTGCCAGCATTAAGAGCGGGGGTTCCTACGAGCAGTACTTC
>NA|TRBJ1-5|NA|TRBV7-2
CASSLGGQINQPQHF
TGTGCCAGCAGCTTAGGGGGGCAAATTAATCAGCCCCAGCATTTT
>TRBD2|TRBJ2-1|once|TRBV7-9
CASSPPGERGRFF
TGTGCCAGCAGCCCGCCGGGGGAGCGGGGTCGGTTCTTC
>NA|TRBJ2-7|NA|TRBV5-5
CASSHGQYEQYF
TGTGCCAGCAGCCACGGACAGTACGAGCAGTACTTC
>NA|TRBJ2-2|NA|TRBV3-1/TRBV3-2
CASSQERGWRGRTGELFF
TGTGCCAGCAGCCAAGAGCGGGGCTGGCGGGGTAGAACCGGGGAGCTGTTTTTT
>TRBD1|TRBJ2-3|NA|TRBV5-4
CASSLGTGVTDTQYF
TGTGCCAGCAGCTTGGGAACAGGGGTGACAGATACGCAGTATTTT
>TRBD1|TRBJ1-2|NA|TRBV11-3
CASSLDGTGGIYGYTF
TGTGCCAGCAGCTTAGACGGGACAGGAGGAATCTATGGCTACACCTTC
>NA|TRBJ1-4|NA|TRBV5-1
CASSSATNEKLFF
TGCGCCAGCAGCTCAGCAACTAATGAAAAACTGTTTTTT
>NA|TRBJ1-5|NA|TRBV27
CASSLSFRHSNQPQHF
TGTGCCAGCAGTTTATCATTTAGACATAGCAATCAGCCCCAGCATTTT
>TRBD1|TRBJ1-2|NA|TRBV30
CAWSVHQGVYGYTF
TGTGCCTGGAGTGTACATCAGGGGGTCTATGGCTACACCTTC
>NA|TRBJ1-6|NA|TRBV18
CASSPSNGHNSPLHF
TGTGCCAGCTCACCATCAAATGGGCATAATTCACCCCTCCACTTT
>TRBD1|TRBJ1-1|NA|TRBV7-2
CASSFQRTGSEAFF
TGTGCCAGCAGCTTTCAAAGGACAGGCTCTGAAGCTTTCTTT
>TRBD2|TRBJ2-7|NA|TRBV19
CASGLAGSLSYEQYF
TGTGCCAGCGGACTAGCGGGCTCCCTCTCCTACGAGCAGTACTTC
>NA|TRBJ2-2|NA|TRBV3-1/TRBV3-2
CASSTRGGELFF
TGTGCCAGCAGCACTCGGGGCGGGGAGCTGTTTTTT
>TRBD1|TRBJ2-7|NA|TRBV27
CASSAGQVLSEQYF
TGTGCCAGCAGCGCGGGACAGGTTCTCTCCGAGCAGTACTTC
>NA|TRBJ1-6|few|TRBV19
CASSSGTRSSYNSPLHF
TGTGCCAGTAGTTCGGGGACAAGGAGCTCCTATAATTCACCCCTCCACTTT
>NA|TRBJ1-1|once|TRBV5-1
CASSLVQGLNTEAFF
TGCGCCAGCAGCTTGGTTCAGGGGCTGAACACTGAAGCTTTCTTT
>NA|TRBJ2-4|NA|TRBV21-1
CASSKRGGTGLNIQYF
TGTGCCAGCAGCAAAAGGGGGGGGACAGGGTTGAACATTCAGTACTTC
>NA|TRBJ2-1|NA|TRBV5-1
CASSSGFDYNEQFF
TGCGCCAGCAGTTCCGGGTTCGACTACAATGAGCAGTTCTTC
>TRBD1|TRBJ2-7|NA|TRBV7-9
CASSPNPGQGYEQYF
TGTGCCAGCAGCCCGAACCCGGGACAGGGCTACGAGCAGTACTTC
>NA|TRBJ2-1|NA|TRBV5-4
CASSSQGGLEQFF
TGTGCCAGCAGCTCTCAGGGGGGCCTCGAGCAGTTCTTC
>NA|TRBJ1-6|NA|TRBV30
CAWRKFAAAYNSPLHF
TGTGCCTGGAGAAAGTTTGCCGCAGCCTATAATTCACCCCTCCACTTT
>TRBD1|TRBJ1-1|NA|TRBV11-3
CASSLGRGSGEAFF
TGTGCCAGCAGCTTGGGCAGGGGGAGTGGTGAAGCTTTCTTT
>TRBD2|TRBJ2-1|NA|TRBV27
CASSSGLNSQFF
TGTGCCAGCAGTTCGGGACTAAATTCTCAGTTCTTC
>NA|TRBJ2-5|NA|TRBV5-1
CASSLIGQLQETQYF
TGCGCCAGCAGCCTAATTGGACAGCTCCAAGAGACCCAGTACTTC
>NA|TRBJ1-4|NA|TRBV19
CASSPGPTRKLFF
TGTGCCAGTAGTCCGGGTCCCACCAGAAAACTGTTTTTT
>NA|TRBJ1-1|NA|TRBV4-1
CASSSWTENTEAFF
TGCGCCAGCAGCAGTTGGACAGAGAACACTGAAGCTTTCTTT
>NA|TRBJ1-1|NA|TRBV15
CATSRDMEGVGEAFF
TGTGCCACCAGCAGAGATATGGAAGGGGTAGGTGAAGCTTTCTTT
>TRBD1|TRBJ2-3|NA|TRBV4-1
CASSRDSGQYPTDTQYF
TGCGCCAGCAGCCGAGATTCGGGACAGTATCCCACAGATACGCAGTATTTT
>TRBD1|TRBJ1-5|NA|TRBV19
CASTRGGTGLSQPQHF
TGTGCCAGTACAAGGGGGGGGACAGGGTTGAGTCAGCCCCAGCATTTT
>NA|TRBJ2-5|NA|TRBV24-1
CATAQRQGGGETQYF
TGTGCCACCGCCCAACGACAGGGAGGAGGAGAGACCCAGTACTTC
>NA|TRBJ1-2|once|TRBV19
CASSIDRGARAQYGYTF
TGTGCCAGTAGTATAGATCGGGGGGCAAGGGCGCAGTATGGCTACACCTTC